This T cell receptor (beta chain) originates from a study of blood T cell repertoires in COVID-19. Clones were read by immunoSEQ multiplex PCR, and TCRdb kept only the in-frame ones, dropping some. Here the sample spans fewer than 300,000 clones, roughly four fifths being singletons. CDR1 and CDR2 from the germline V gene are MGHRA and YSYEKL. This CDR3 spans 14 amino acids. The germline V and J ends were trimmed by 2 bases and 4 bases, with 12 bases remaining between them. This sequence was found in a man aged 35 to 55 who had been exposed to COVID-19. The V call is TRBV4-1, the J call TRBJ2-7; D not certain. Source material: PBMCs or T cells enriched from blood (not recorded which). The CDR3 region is CASSQQRGPYEQYF. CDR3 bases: TGCGCCAGCAGCCAACAAAGAGGCCCTTACGAGCAGTACTTC.